Listed below are T cell receptor beta chains from one sample, sequenced in a study of T cell responses to AZD1222 COVID-19 vaccine. This table comes from immunoSEQ multiplex PCR, and its TCRdb copy is limited to in-frame clones, with some not included. The sample lists 100,000 or so clones, approximately 86% occurring once. Sequences were derived from peripheral blood, sampled on day 0 of AZD1222 vaccination. The origin of the receptors is an adult in good health. Each CDR3 is given with its conserved first and last residue. Each record gives: V gene, J gene, clone size, CDR3 protein. Clone size is given for some rows only: seen once, a few or many times, or a class if the clone is expanded.

>TRBV19|TRBJ2-3|-
CASSMAGGRTTDTQYF
>TRBV6-1|TRBJ2-7|-
CASSDQSRGRRNEQYF
>TRBV18|TRBJ1-6|once
CASSPQQGAGNSPLHF
>TRBV28|TRBJ2-1|once
CASSPRSSGRAFYNEQFF
>TRBV10-3|TRBJ2-7|-
CAISEQGRPYEQYF
>TRBV28|TRBJ2-7|-
CASRTTVYEQYF
>TRBV14|TRBJ2-1|-
CASSRLTGNEQFF
>TRBV4-3|TRBJ1-1|-
CASSYGDRGDTEAFF
>TRBV27|TRBJ1-6|-
CASSRETGEPLHF
>TRBV15|TRBJ2-5|-
CATSREGTVQETQYF
>TRBV6-2/TRBV6-3|TRBJ1-2|few
CASSYRGEGGYTF
>TRBV7-9|TRBJ1-3|-
CASSLRNTIYF
>TRBV9|TRBJ1-4|-
CASSPTEGSGEKLFF
>TRBV27|TRBJ1-6|-
CASSLQGNSPLHF
>TRBV11-1|TRBJ1-2|-
CASSFTDSFYGYTF
>TRBV28|TRBJ1-3|-
CASGTGGYSGNTIYF
>TRBV19|TRBJ1-3|-
CASSYRDGNTIYF
>TRBV2|TRBJ1-2|-
CASTVTQANYGYTF
>TRBV5-4|TRBJ2-7|-
CASSPPGQRSYEQYF
>TRBV7-2|TRBJ2-3|-
CASSSLGDTQYF
>TRBV2|TRBJ2-3|-
CASSETPPGVTSGRDTDTQYF
>TRBV4-1|TRBJ2-6|-
CASSQVGTGGAGANVLTF
>TRBV19|TRBJ1-1|-
CASRLRQGGRAFF
>TRBV5-1|TRBJ1-6|few
CASSLEGPGSYSPLHF
>TRBV7-2|TRBJ1-2|-
CASSLGQGASGYTF
>TRBV13|TRBJ2-7|few
CASSVYPRGSSYEQYF
>TRBV19|TRBJ1-1|-
CASSMRVGTEAFF
>TRBV6-2/TRBV6-3|TRBJ2-3|-
CASSYSGQGIDTQYF
>TRBV28|TRBJ2-1|-
CASSLIAGGGYNEQFF
>TRBV18|TRBJ1-4|-
CASSPRGGEEKLFF
>TRBV11-2|TRBJ1-2|-
CASSPTGNYYGYTF
>TRBV2|TRBJ2-1|-
CARGTSGNEQFF
>TRBV7-8|TRBJ1-4|-
CASSLVQGNGGEKLFF
>TRBV6-5|TRBJ1-2|-
CASSYRQGNGYTF
>TRBV30|TRBJ2-3|few
CAWSNRLHRRADTQYF
>TRBV6-1|TRBJ2-1|-
CASSEQGGYNEQFF
>TRBV11-2|TRBJ2-1|-
CASSLEREGLNEQFF
>TRBV7-2|TRBJ2-7|-
CASSLNVRGEQYF
>TRBV7-3|TRBJ2-2|-
CASSAQRDRGGELFF
>TRBV5-1|TRBJ2-2|-
CASSLLIAGGTNTGELFF
>TRBV28|TRBJ2-7|once
CATTRGAGSLLEQYF
>TRBV28|TRBJ2-1|-
CASSLSGTSGNEQFF
>TRBV11-2|TRBJ2-1|-
CASSLGSGRTGNEQFF
>TRBV7-2|TRBJ2-5|-
CASSLDIREETQYF
>TRBV7-9|TRBJ1-1|-
CASSLDRGWSYGNTEAFF
>TRBV7-3|TRBJ2-1|-
CASSKKEGARNEQFF